Listed here are 4 T cell receptor beta chains from one sample, sequenced in a study of response to subunit inactivated influenza vaccine. Via MiXCR, TCRdb re-called the RT-PCR reads, giving one row per CDR3 protein. The sample includes more than 450,000 distinct CDR3 sequences, 7.6% seen only once; the top ten take 10% to 15%. This sample comprised PBMCs from blood, obtained roughly 24 months after vaccination. The source is a man between 50 and 69 years old who received an inactivated influenza vaccine.

This clonotype was seen ten or more times. The chain joins TRBV7-8 to TRBJ1-2; no firm D call. V was pared by 0 bases and J by 6 bases, with 5 bases between. This CDR3 contains 12 residues. Germline V gene data show CDR1 as SGHVS and CDR2 as FQNEAQ. The CDR3 is CASSLARDGYTF. CDR3 sequence (DNA): TGTGCCAGCAGCTTAGCGAGGGATGGCTACACCTTC.

The rearrangement uses TRBV14 and TRBJ1-2; 7 bases are shared with TRBD1. This CDR3 comprises 15 residues. The germline gives CDR1 SGHDN, CDR2 FVKESK. With 4 bases clipped from V and 6 bases from J, the junction kept 11 bases outside the gene matches. CDR3 sequence reads: CASSRQGTVVHGYTF. The CDR3 DNA is TGTGCCAGCAGCCGGCAGGGGACAGTGGTTCATGGCTACACCTTC.

This clonotype was detected many times. V is TRBV29-1 and J is TRBJ2-7; D remains unclear. The ends were cut back, 4 bases at V and 1 base at J, with 8 bases in the middle. CDR3 length equals 12 residues. Germline loops: CDR1 SQVTM, CDR2 ANQGSEA. The CDR3 DNA sequence: TGCAGCGTTGGAGTCGGATCCTACGAGCAGTACTTC. Its translation is CSVGVGSYEQYF.

This clonotype turned up a few times. The chain is built from TRBV12-3 or TRBV12-4 and TRBJ2-1; D is uncertain. The CDR3 runs to 13 residues. Between the trimmed V and J ends, which lost 5 bases and 7 bases, there was a span of 12 bases. The CDR3 sequence: CASSAGPGNEQFF. As DNA, the CDR3 is TGTGCCAGCAGTGCCGGGCCTGGAAATGAGCAGTTCTTC.